A selection of T cell receptor beta chains follows, all from one sample in a study of blood T cell repertoires in COVID-19. TCRdb keeps only in-frame clones here, not all; method: immunoSEQ multiplex PCR. The data show about 200,000 clones, 88% seen once. Material: peripheral blood. Receptor source: a human donor in a cohort sampled during active COVID-19. CDR3s include the opening cysteine and the closing phenylalanine or tryptophan. Fields, in order: J gene, V gene, CDR3 protein.

TRBJ2-7 | TRBV29-1 | CSVAGTGRTYEQYF
TRBJ2-5 | TRBV7-8 | CASSPVVWYQETQYF
TRBJ2-2 | TRBV30 | CAWSGPGVSSGELFF
TRBJ2-7 | TRBV9 | CASSVTPVSGGEQYF
TRBJ1-2 | TRBV6-2/TRBV6-3 | CASSYSTTGGLGGYTF
TRBJ2-1 | TRBV2 | CASSDYRGRGDEQFF
TRBJ2-7 | TRBV6-2/TRBV6-3 | CASSLRDIYEQYF
TRBJ2-7 | TRBV10-2 | CATTSRSYEQYF
TRBJ1-4 | TRBV6-5 | CASSPLQGEIEKLFF
TRBJ2-5 | TRBV20-1 | CSASKPQRAGETQYF
TRBJ2-7 | TRBV11-2 | CASSSTPFYEQYF
TRBJ1-4 | TRBV4-3 | CASSQSGGTNEKLFF
TRBJ1-2 | TRBV6-5 | CASRTEFGYTF
TRBJ2-3 | TRBV11-2 | CASSFGLAGGLDTQYF
TRBJ2-3 | TRBV6-1 | CASSESRRDTQYF
TRBJ2-7 | TRBV6-5 | CASSYSGGWGEQYF
TRBJ1-1 | TRBV7-2 | CASSLEGVVGTEAFF
TRBJ1-6 | TRBV27 | CASSFGQGLSPLHF
TRBJ1-5 | TRBV19 | CASSTLGQTNQPQHF
TRBJ2-1 | TRBV7-8 | CASSWGGRNEQFF
TRBJ1-2 | TRBV14 | CASSRQDNYGYTF
TRBJ2-1 | TRBV7-9 | CASSSLDLVNEQFF
TRBJ1-6 | TRBV2 | CASSEVGGHSYNSPLHF
TRBJ1-4 | TRBV5-5 | CASSFLGGTNEKLFF
TRBJ2-7 | TRBV7-6 | CASSSKPSGGMSSYEQYF
TRBJ2-1 | TRBV6-5 | CASVSSGGTYNEQFF
TRBJ1-2 | TRBV5-8 | CASLRSQGNYGYTF
TRBJ1-2 | TRBV7-9 | CASSPTGDRTYGYTF
TRBJ2-7 | TRBV18 | CASSPGSSSYEQYF
TRBJ2-7 | TRBV5-4 | CASSETSGPTYEQYF
TRBJ1-5 | TRBV4-3 | CASSQGQGLRQPQHF
TRBJ2-5 | TRBV11-2 | CASTEARGRRETQYF
TRBJ2-7 | TRBV6-6 | CASNVMPGQGSYEQYF
TRBJ1-6 | TRBV19 | CASSRQSSSYNSPLHF
TRBJ2-5 | TRBV19 | CASSIGATGGLETQYF
TRBJ2-7 | TRBV18 | CASSPPPGTSFYEQYF
TRBJ1-6 | TRBV20-1 | CSASPRGDSPLHF
TRBJ1-6 | TRBV19 | CASRGGVGRNSPLHF
TRBJ2-1 | TRBV24-1 | CATSDLSKAGSYNEQFF
TRBJ2-7 | TRBV9 | CASSPRDRFEQYF
TRBJ2-2 | TRBV4-1 | CASSQTGNTGELFF
TRBJ2-1 | TRBV7-8 | CASSLKGTGSYNEQFF
TRBJ2-7 | TRBV29-1 | CSVGFSGSAYEQYF
TRBJ2-5 | TRBV5-6 | CASSVPQETQYF
TRBJ2-1 | TRBV7-2 | CASSATSGSLNEQFF
TRBJ2-7 | TRBV5-4 | CASSSTPGYEQYF
TRBJ2-1 | TRBV7-2 | CASSLNRGGNEQFF
TRBJ2-1 | TRBV5-4 | CASSLAGRGGRNEQFF
TRBJ2-1 | TRBV28 | CASSLGGRRLYNEQFF
TRBJ1-1 | TRBV5-4 | CASSSKRNRIQNTEAFF